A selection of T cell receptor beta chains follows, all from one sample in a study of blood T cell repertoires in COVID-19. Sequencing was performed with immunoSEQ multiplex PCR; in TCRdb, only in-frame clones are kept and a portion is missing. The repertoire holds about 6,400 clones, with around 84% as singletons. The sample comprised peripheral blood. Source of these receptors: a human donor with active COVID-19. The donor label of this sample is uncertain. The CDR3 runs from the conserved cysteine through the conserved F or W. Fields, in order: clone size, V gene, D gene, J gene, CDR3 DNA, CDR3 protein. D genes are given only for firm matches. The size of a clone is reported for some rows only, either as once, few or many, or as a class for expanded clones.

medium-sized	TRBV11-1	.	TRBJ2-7	TGTGCCAGCAGAAACAGGGCCGGCTCCTACGAGCAGTACTTC	CASRNRAGSYEQYF
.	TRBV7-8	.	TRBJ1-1	TGTGCCAGCAGCTTAGAAACAGGCCGATTATCCACTGAAGCTTTCTTT	CASSLETGRLSTEAFF
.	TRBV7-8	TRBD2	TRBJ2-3	TGTGCCAGCAGCTTAAGAGGGGTAGCGGGGACTAGCACAGATACGCAGTATTTT	CASSLRGVAGTSTDTQYF
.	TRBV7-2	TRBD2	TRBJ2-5	TGTGCCAGCAGCTTCAGTCGGGTAGCGGGGGGCCCAGGGCCAGAGACCCAGTACTTC	CASSFSRVAGGPGPETQYF
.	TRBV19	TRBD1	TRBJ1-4	TGTGCCAGTAGTCGTCTACAGGGGGGCGCAACTAATGAAAAACTGTTTTTT	CASSRLQGGATNEKLFF
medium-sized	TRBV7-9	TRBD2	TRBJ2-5	TGTGCCAGCAGCTTGGGAGCTGGCGGGGGGGCAGGAGAGACCCAGTACTTC	CASSLGAGGGAGETQYF
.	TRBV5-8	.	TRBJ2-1	TGTGCCAGCAGCTTGGCCGGAGGTACGGATGAGCAGTTCTTC	CASSLAGGTDEQFF
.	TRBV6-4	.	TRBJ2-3	TGTGCCAGCAGTCCCTCTCTAGCGACAGATACGCAGTATTTT	CASSPSLATDTQYF
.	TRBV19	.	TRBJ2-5	TGTGCCAGTAGTCCCGTAGGGACACAAGAGACCCAGTACTTC	CASSPVGTQETQYF
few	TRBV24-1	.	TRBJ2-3	TGTGCCACCAGTGATTTCCCCGGGAAGAGGAGCGGGAGCACAGATACGCAGTATTTT	CATSDFPGKRSGSTDTQYF
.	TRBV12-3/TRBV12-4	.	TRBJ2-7	TGTGCCAGCAGTTTAGGTTCTGGGCACGAGCAGTACTTC	CASSLGSGHEQYF
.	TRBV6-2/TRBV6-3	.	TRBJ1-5	TGTGCCAGCAGTTACGGGTTCGAGGGCCAAGGTGGTCAGCCCCAGCATTTT	CASSYGFEGQGGQPQHF
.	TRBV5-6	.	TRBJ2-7	TGTGCCAGCAGCTTGTTTGACAGGCGGGGGCACGAGCAGTACTTC	CASSLFDRRGHEQYF
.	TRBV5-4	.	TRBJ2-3	TGTGCCAGCAGCTTGGAGGCAGGGCCAGATACGCAGTATTTT	CASSLEAGPDTQYF
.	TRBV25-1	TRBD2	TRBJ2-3	TGTGCCAGCAGTCCCTTAGCGGGAGGATTTGGAGATACGCAGTATTTT	CASSPLAGGFGDTQYF
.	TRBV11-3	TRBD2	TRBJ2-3	TGTGCCAGCAGCTTGGGAGGGAGCACAGATACGCAGTATTTT	CASSLGGSTDTQYF
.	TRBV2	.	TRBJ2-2	TGTGCCAGCAGTGATTATAACACCGGGGAGCTGTTTTTT	CASSDYNTGELFF
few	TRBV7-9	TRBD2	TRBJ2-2	TGTGCCAGCAGCGAACCCACCCTAGCGGTTAACACCGGGGAGCTGTTTTTT	CASSEPTLAVNTGELFF
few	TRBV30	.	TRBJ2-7	TGTGCCTGGACCGACGGGCATCCCGGAGGAGAGCAGTACTTC	CAWTDGHPGGEQYF
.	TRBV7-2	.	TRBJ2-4	TGTGCCAGCAGCTTAGTTCAGGCCAAAAACATTCAGTACTTC	CASSLVQAKNIQYF
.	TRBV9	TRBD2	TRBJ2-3	TGTGCCAGCAGCGCCGGGACTAGGGGCACAGATACGCAGTATTTT	CASSAGTRGTDTQYF
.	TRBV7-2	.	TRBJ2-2	TGTGCCAGCAGCTCTACAGGGATGAACACCGGGGAGCTGTTTTTT	CASSSTGMNTGELFF
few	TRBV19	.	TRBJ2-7	TGTGCCAGTAGCATGGGCGCTGGAACCTACGAGCAGTACTTC	CASSMGAGTYEQYF
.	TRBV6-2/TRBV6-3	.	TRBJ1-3	TGTGCCAGCAGTTACGGGCAGGGAAGAAACACCATATATTTT	CASSYGQGRNTIYF
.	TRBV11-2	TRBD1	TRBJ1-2	TGTGCCAGCAGCTTAAGGGGGCACTATGGCTACACCTTC	CASSLRGHYGYTF
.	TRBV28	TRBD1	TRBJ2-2	TGTGCCAGCAGCCGACCCGGGACAGCAAACACCGGGGAGCTGTTTTTT	CASSRPGTANTGELFF
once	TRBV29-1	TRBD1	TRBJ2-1	TGCAGCGTGGAAGGTGACAGGGGTCCCTCCAATGAGCAGTTCTTC	CSVEGDRGPSNEQFF
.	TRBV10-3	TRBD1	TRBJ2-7	TGTGCCATCAGAACCGGGACAGGGGGGACCTACGAGCAGTACTTC	CAIRTGTGGTYEQYF
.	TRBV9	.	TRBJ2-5	TGTGCCAGCAGCGTAGGCAGGGGCCAAGAGACCCAGTACTTC	CASSVGRGQETQYF
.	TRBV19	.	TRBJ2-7	TGTGCCAGTAGTATTGGGTCCGGGACATACGAGCAGTACTTC	CASSIGSGTYEQYF
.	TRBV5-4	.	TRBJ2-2	TGTGCCAGCAGCTTGGCCGGGTGGGGAGGGGGAGCGGGACCCGGGGAGCTGTTTTTT	CASSLAGWGGGAGPGELFF
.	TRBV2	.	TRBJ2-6	TGTGCCAGCACTGGACCGGGACACCCTTTGACTGGGGCCAACGTCCTGACTTTC	CASTGPGHPLTGANVLTF
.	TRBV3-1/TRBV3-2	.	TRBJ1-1	TGTGCCAGCAGCCGCGCGGCAGGGATGAACACTGAAGCTTTCTTT	CASSRAAGMNTEAFF
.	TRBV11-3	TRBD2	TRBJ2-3	TGTGCCAGTGGACTAGCGGGAGGAGATACGCAGTATTTT	CASGLAGGDTQYF
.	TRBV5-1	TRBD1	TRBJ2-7	TGCGCCAGCAGCTTGGCCGGGACAGGTCTAAACGAGCAGTACTTC	CASSLAGTGLNEQYF
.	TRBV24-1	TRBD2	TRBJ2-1	TGTGCCACCAGTTATCCGGGAGGCAATGAGCAGTTCTTC	CATSYPGGNEQFF
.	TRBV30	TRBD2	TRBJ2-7	TGTGCCTGGAGTGTCGCTAGCGGGAGCTACGAGCAGTACTTC	CAWSVASGSYEQYF
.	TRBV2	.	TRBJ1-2	TGTGCCAGCAGGCGGTTAGGCCCCCCTAACTATGGCTACACCTTC	CASRRLGPPNYGYTF
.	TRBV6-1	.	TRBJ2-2	TGTGCCAGCAGTGTCGATTTACTGAGGAACACCGGGGAGCTGTTTTTT	CASSVDLLRNTGELFF
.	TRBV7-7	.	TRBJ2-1	TGTGCCAGCAGCGCCAGTGGTAATGAGCAGTTCTTC	CASSASGNEQFF
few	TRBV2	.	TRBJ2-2	TGTGCCAGCAGTGAAGTTGGGACACAGAACACCGGGGAGCTGTTTTTT	CASSEVGTQNTGELFF
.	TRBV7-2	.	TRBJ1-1	TGTGCCAGCAGCTTAGTGGGGGGACGGGTTGAAGCTTTCTTT	CASSLVGGRVEAFF
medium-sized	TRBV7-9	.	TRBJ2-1	TGTGCCAGCAGCTTAGGGTTTAGGACAAACAATGAGCAGTTCTTC	CASSLGFRTNNEQFF
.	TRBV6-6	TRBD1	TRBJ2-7	TGTGCCAGCAGTGGCCGGGACAGGGGGCGTGAGCAGTACTTC	CASSGRDRGREQYF
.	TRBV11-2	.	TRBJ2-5	TGTGCCAGCAGCCCTACTCGGGTACAGACCCAGTACTTC	CASSPTRVQTQYF
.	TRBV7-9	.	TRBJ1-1	TGTGCCAGCAGCTTACGGGAAAGGACTGAAGCTTTCTTT	CASSLRERTEAFF
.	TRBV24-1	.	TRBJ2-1	TGTGCCACCAGTGACATACAGGGTCGTGGGCAGTTCTTC	CATSDIQGRGQFF
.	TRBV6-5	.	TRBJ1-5	TGTGCCAGCACTACAGGAGGGAATCAGCCCCAGCATTTT	CASTTGGNQPQHF
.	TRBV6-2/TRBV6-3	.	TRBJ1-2	TGTGCCAGCAGTGTACCCGTTCTTTCGGGGGGCTACACCTTC	CASSVPVLSGGYTF
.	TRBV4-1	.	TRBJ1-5	TGCGCCAGCAGCCCAGGCCTGACGAGCAATCAGCCCCAGCATTTT	CASSPGLTSNQPQHF
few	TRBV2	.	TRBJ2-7	TGTGCCAGCAGGACCCCAGAGGGAGTTACCTACGAGCAGTACTTC	CASRTPEGVTYEQYF
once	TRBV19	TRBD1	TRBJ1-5	TGTGCCAGTAGTATCACCGGACAGGGTAGATATCAGCCCCAGCATTTT	CASSITGQGRYQPQHF